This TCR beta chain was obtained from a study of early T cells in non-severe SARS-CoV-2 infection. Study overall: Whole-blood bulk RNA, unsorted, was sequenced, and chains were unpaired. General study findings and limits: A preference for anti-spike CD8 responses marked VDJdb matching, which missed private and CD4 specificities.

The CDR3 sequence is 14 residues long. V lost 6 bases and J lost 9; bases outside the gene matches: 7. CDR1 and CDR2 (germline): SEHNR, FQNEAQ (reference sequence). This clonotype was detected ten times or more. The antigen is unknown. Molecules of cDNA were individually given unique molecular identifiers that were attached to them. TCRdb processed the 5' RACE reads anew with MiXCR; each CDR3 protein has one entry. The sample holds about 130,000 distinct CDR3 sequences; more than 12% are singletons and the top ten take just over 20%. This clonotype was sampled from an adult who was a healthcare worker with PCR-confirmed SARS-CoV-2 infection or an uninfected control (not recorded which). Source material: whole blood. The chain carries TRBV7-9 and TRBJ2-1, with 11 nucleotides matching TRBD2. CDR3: CASREGLAATEQFF. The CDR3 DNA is TGTGCCAGCAGAGAGGGACTAGCGGCCACTGAGCAGTTCTTC.